Following are 9 T cell receptor beta chains from one sample sequenced in a study of CD8 T cells in ankylosing spondylitis. General observations from the study: A TCR beta motif of seven or eight highly homologous variants appeared characteristic of ankylosing spondylitis blood.

One entry per CDR3 protein, called by TCRdb with MiXCR from the 5' RACE reads. Counted here are 470,000 or so distinct CDR3 sequences, roughly 26% occurring once; the ten biggest clones make up about 0.89%. For these TCRs, the target antigens are not known. The sequencing sample was made of blood, either unsorted or a sorted T cell fraction (not recorded which). These receptors were obtained from a male donor with ankylosing spondylitis.

J is TRBJ2-3 and V is TRBV12-3 or TRBV12-4, with 9 bases lining up with TRBD2. J gave up 3 bases and V 3 bases, and 7 bases lay outside the gene matches. This CDR3 comprises 16 residues. DNA for the CDR3: TGTGCCAGCAGTTTTGTTAGCGGGAGAATGACAGATACGCAGTATTTT. Translation: CASSFVSGRMTDTQYF.

This clonotype was detected a few times. The chain has TRBV11-2 and TRBJ2-1; D gene ambiguous. This CDR3 is 11 amino acids long. Germline loops: CDR1 SGHAT, CDR2 FQNNGV. V was cut by 5 bases and J by 16 bases, with 15 bases left in between. CDR3 nucleotide sequence: TGTGCCAGCAGCCCTGGAGCCAAAACATTCTTC. This encodes CASSPGAKTFF.

A few counts support this clonotype. This chain links TRBV9 with TRBJ2-1, with 8 nucleotides matching TRBD2. CDR1 and CDR2 (germline): SGDLS, YYNGEE. The CDR3 has 16 amino acids. Trimming removed 0 bases from V and 7 bases from J; junction bases left unmatched: 9. In DNA form, the CDR3 reads TGTGCCAGCAGCGTAGTTGCAGCGGGAGTGCCAAATGAGCAGTTCTTC. It encodes CASSVVAAGVPNEQFF.

In this sample, this clonotype turned up a few times. The chain links TRBV5-1 to TRBJ2-3; D is possibly TRBD2 (6 bases). Germline CDR1 and CDR2: SGHRS and YFSETQ. With 1 base removed from V and 2 bases from J, the gap between germline ends came to 14 bases. The CDR3 is 16 residues long. The CDR3 DNA follows: TGCGCCAGCAGCTTGTCGAGTAGCGGAGTCACAGATACGCAGTATTTT. Amino acids: CASSLSSSGVTDTQYF.

This chain joins TRBV7-9 and TRBJ2-4; D possibly corresponds to TRBD2 (5 bases). The CDR3 loop spans 14 amino acids. Germline values: CDR1 SEHNR, CDR2 FQNEAQ (reference sequence). V lost 5 bases and J 8 bases, leaving 16 bases between the germline ends. CDR3 amino acids: CASSLPTPGYIQYF. CDR3 DNA sequence: TGTGCCAGCAGCCTCCCAACACCGGGGTACATTCAGTACTTC. Combining the CDR3 with reference TRBV7-9 and TRBJ2-4 gives the whole variable domain DTGVSQNPRHKITKRGQNVTFRCDPISEHNRLYWYRQTLGQGPEFLTYFQNEAQLEKSRLLSDRFSAERPKGSFSTLEIQRTEQGDSAMYLCASSLPTPGYIQYFGAGTRLSVL.

This clonotype was seen a handful of times. The chain recombines TRBV5-1 with TRBJ2-3; D is perhaps TRBD2 (5 bases). The CDR3 has 13 residues. Germline V gives CDR1 SGHRS, CDR2 YFSETQ. V was trimmed by 2 bases and J by 4 bases, leaving 8 bases between them. CDR3 bases: TGCGCCAGCAGCTTTGAGGGTGCAGATACGCAGTATTTT. Translating it yields CASSFEGADTQYF.

The rearrangement uses TRBV5-1 and TRBJ2-7; 9 bases align to TRBD2. CDR3 length equals 15 residues. Germline CDR1 is SGHRS and CDR2 is YFSETQ. Losses at the gene ends were 0 bases for V and 7 bases for J; bases not matched to a gene: 8. The CDR3 reads CASSLVGGRAGEQYF. The CDR3 DNA reads TGCGCCAGCAGCTTGGTTGGCGGGAGGGCCGGAGAGCAGTACTTC.

The chain joins TRBV20-1 to TRBJ2-2; D remains ambiguous. From germline, CDR1 is DFQATT and CDR2 SNEGSKA (reference sequence). There are 13 residues in the CDR3. Trimming shortened V by 1 base and J by 1 base, and 4 bases separated the two germline ends. The CDR3 is CSARAGNTGELFF. The CDR3 coding sequence is TGCAGTGCTAGAGCTGGGAACACCGGGGAGCTGTTTTTT.

This clonotype was seen many times. The chain recombines TRBV29-1 with TRBJ1-2; D might be TRBD1 (5 bases). The V end lost 3 bases, the J end lost 5 bases, and 13 bases lay between the germline ends. Germline V gene sequence: CDR1 SQVTM, CDR2 ANQGSEA. CDR3 length: 13 amino acids. The CDR3 DNA is TGCAGCGTTGATTTATCAGGGAGGTATGGCTACACCTTC. Translated: CSVDLSGRYGYTF.